Following are 30 T cell receptor beta chains from one sample sequenced in a study of CD8 T cells in ankylosing spondylitis. Their recognized antigens are unknown. Notes on the study in general: Ankylosing spondylitis blood seemed to carry a telltale TCR beta motif made of fewer than ten highly homologous variants.

Each CDR3 protein gets one entry after TCRdb re-called the 5' RACE reads with MiXCR. The sample includes approximately 300,000 distinct CDR3 sequences, less than 10% of them seen just once. The sequenced sample was blood, either unsorted or a sorted T cell fraction (not recorded which). These receptor sequences come from a male donor with ankylosing spondylitis.

The rearrangement links TRBV5-1 to TRBJ2-3; 8 bases map to TRBD1. V lost 3 bases, J lost 2 bases, and 11 bases stayed unmatched. The V gene's germline CDR1 is SGHRS and CDR2 YFSETQ. The CDR3 has 17 amino acids. The DNA for the CDR3 is TGCGCCAGCAGCTCGAGACCCGGGACAGGCTCCACAGATACGCAGTATTTT. It is translated as CASSSRPGTGSTDTQYF. The full variable domain, in which reference TRBV5-1 and TRBJ2-3 provide the parts outside the CDR3, is KAGVTQTPRYLIKTRGQQVTLSCSPISGHRSVSWYQQTPGQGLQFLFEYFSETQRNKGNFPGRFSGRQFSNSRSEMNVSTLELGDSALYLCASSSRPGTGSTDTQYFGPGTRLTVL.

This clonotype was found many times. This sequence joins TRBV5-6 and TRBJ1-5; unclear D gene. The V end lost 0 bases, the J end lost 6 bases, and 4 bases lay between the germline ends. Germline loops: CDR1 SGHDT, CDR2 YYEEEE. CDR3 length: 12 amino acids. CDR3: CASSLGAQPQHF. The CDR3 DNA reads as TGTGCCAGCAGCTTGGGAGCTCAGCCCCAGCATTTT.

This clonotype came up a few times. The V call is TRBV29-1, the J call TRBJ1-3; TRBD1 matches 10 bases. CDR1 and CDR2 (germline): SQVTM, ANQGSEA. CDR3 length: 15 amino acids. After removal of 7 bases from V and 6 bases from J, the junction contained 12 bases not matched to a gene. CDR3 sequence (DNA): TGCAGCGCCGGACAGGGGGTAGCAGGGGAAAACACCATATATTTT. Residues: CSAGQGVAGENTIYF. Complete variable domain (other parts from reference TRBV29-1 and TRBJ1-3): SAVISQKPSRDICQRGTSLTIQCQVDSQVTMMFWYRQQPGQSLTLIATANQGSEATYESGFVIDKFPISRPNLTFSTLTVSNMSPEDSSIYLCSAGQGVAGENTIYFGEGSWLTVV.

This chain connects TRBV10-3 to TRBJ2-5, with 9 bases lining up with TRBD1. With V trimmed by 10 bases and J by 5 bases, 11 bases remained unmatched. This CDR3 region has 14 residues. CDR1 and CDR2 from the germline V gene are ENHRY and SYGVKD. The DNA of the CDR3 is TGTGCCACTACCAAACAGGGGGCGAGGGAGACCCAGTACTTC. This sequence encodes CATTKQGARETQYF.

This clonotype was counted a few times. The chain combines TRBV7-7 with TRBJ2-5; D tentatively fits TRBD1 or TRBD2 (6 bases each). Trimming stripped 5 bases from V and 5 bases from J, with 15 bases between. The V gene's germline CDR1 is SSHAT and CDR2 FNYEAQ (reference sequence). The CDR3 is 14 residues long. Written as DNA, the CDR3 is TGTGCCAGCAGCCCTACAGGAGGGGGGGAGACCCAGTACTTC. Amino acid sequence: CASSPTGGGETQYF.

This clonotype was seen ten or more times. Mismatch with germline at one junction end may stem from a read error. The rearrangement joins TRBV5-1 to TRBJ2-7; maybe TRBD1 (5 bases). Germline V lookup: CDR1 SGHRS, CDR2 YFSETQ. The CDR3 loop spans 12 amino acids. DNA for the CDR3: TGTGCCAGCAGCTTAGGGGACTACGAGCAGTACTTC. Encoded protein: CASSLGDYEQYF.

The chain employs TRBV23-1 and TRBJ1-5; D is undetermined. TRBV23-1 carries the ORF label, with uncertain function. Trimming stripped 4 bases from V and 9 bases from J, with 10 bases between. The length of the CDR3 is 12 residues. The CDR3 sequence is CASSPGKRPQHF. DNA for the CDR3: TGCGCCAGCAGTCCGGGAAAGAGGCCCCAGCATTTT.

The sample holds a few counts of this clonotype. This rearrangement joins TRBV4-2 to TRBJ2-5; perhaps TRBD2 as D (5 bases). This CDR3 comprises 14 residues. CDR1 LGHNA and CDR2 YNFKEQ come from the germline V gene. Between the trimmed V and J ends, which lost 0 bases and 5 bases, there was a span of 10 bases. This CDR3 is CASSQDGGLETQYF. The CDR3 region has the DNA TGTGCCAGCAGCCAAGACGGCGGGTTGGAGACCCAGTACTTC.

This clonotype was observed many times. The chain uses TRBV28 and TRBJ1-2; D unresolved. This CDR3 is 10 amino acids long. Germline V lookup: CDR1 MDHEN, CDR2 SYDVKM. V was pared by 6 bases and J by 4 bases, with 3 bases between. Written as DNA, the CDR3 is TGTGCCAGCAGGCGCTATGGCTACACCTTC. It codes for CASRRYGYTF.

The rearrangement links TRBV19 to TRBJ1-1, with unresolved D. CDR1 and CDR2 (germline): LNHDA, SQIVND (reference sequence). CDR3 length: 12 amino acids. Trimming cost V 3 bases and J 11 bases, with 13 bases left between them. The CDR3 region is CASSMFRSSAFF. The CDR3 DNA reads TGTGCCAGTAGTATGTTCCGGTCTTCGGCTTTCTTT.

This clonotype has only a few counts. The chain couples TRBV5-6 to TRBJ2-1, with D hard to call. The length of the CDR3 is 13 residues. Germline V gene sequence: CDR1 SGHDT, CDR2 YYEEEE. Trimming stripped 6 bases from V and 2 bases from J, with 9 bases between. Here the CDR3 reads CASTPSPYNEQFF. The CDR3 nucleotides read TGTGCCAGCACCCCGAGCCCCTACAATGAGCAGTTCTTC. Using reference TRBV5-6 and TRBJ2-1 for the parts outside the CDR3, the full variable domain is DAGVTQSPTHLIKTRGQQVTLRCSPKSGHDTVSWYQQALGQGPQFIFQYYEEEERQRGNFPDRFSGHQFPNYSSELNVNALLLGDSALYLCASTPSPYNEQFFGPGTRLTVL.

This clonotype turned up a few times. The chain joins TRBV28 to TRBJ2-5; 9 bases are a match to TRBD2. The V gene's germline CDR1 is MDHEN and CDR2 SYDVKM. V gave up 3 bases and J gave up 1 base; unmatched junction bases: 6. The CDR3 has 16 amino acids. The CDR3 region is CASSFPAGGSQETQYF. The CDR3 region has the DNA TGTGCCAGCAGTTTTCCAGCGGGAGGCTCCCAAGAGACCCAGTACTTC.

V usage is TRBV4-2 and J usage is TRBJ2-2; 8 bases fit TRBD2. The CDR3 length is 17 residues. The V and J ends lost 1 base and 3 bases, in that order; junction bases with no gene match: 7. Germline V gives CDR1 LGHNA, CDR2 YNFKEQ. CDR3 amino acids: CASSQGVFSGDTGELFF. The DNA of the CDR3 is TGTGCCAGCAGCCAAGGAGTATTTAGCGGGGACACCGGGGAGCTGTTTTTT.

This clonotype has just a few counts. The V and J genes are TRBV5-1 and TRBJ2-7; 9 positions agree with TRBD2. Trimming took 2 bases from V and 5 from J; bases not matched to a gene: 8. Germline-derived CDR1 and CDR2 are SGHRS and YFSETQ. There are 15 residues in the CDR3. The chain's CDR3 is CASSLKPAGGDEQYF. CDR3 nucleotide sequence: TGCGCCAGCAGCTTAAAACCAGCGGGAGGCGACGAGCAGTACTTC.

Ten or more counts support this clonotype. This chain uses TRBV20-1 with TRBJ1-1; D is uncertain. CDR3 size: 11 residues. Germline V gives CDR1 DFQATT, CDR2 SNEGSKA (reference sequence). Between the trimmed V and J ends, which lost 5 bases and 4 bases, there was a span of 8 bases. The CDR3 region is CSAEVSTEAFF. The CDR3 DNA reads as TGCAGTGCTGAAGTATCCACTGAAGCTTTCTTT.

In this sample, this clonotype turned up many times. The chain links TRBV9 to TRBJ2-5; D not resolved. Trimming removed 0 bases from V and 4 bases from J, with 10 bases in between. There are 14 residues in the CDR3. Germline loops: CDR1 SGDLS, CDR2 YYNGEE. The CDR3 reads CASSVELATETQYF. Here the CDR3 DNA reads TGTGCCAGCAGCGTAGAGTTAGCAACAGAGACCCAGTACTTC.

This clonotype was seen at least ten times. The chain employs TRBV29-1 and TRBJ1-1; D is ambiguous. Germline CDR1 is SQVTM and CDR2 is ANQGSEA. V lost 4 bases, J lost 2 bases, and 14 bases lay in between. The CDR3 length is 14 residues. CDR3 DNA: TGCAGCGTTGTCCCCGGGGAGCAAAACACTGAAGCTTTCTTT. It codes for CSVVPGEQNTEAFF.

This clonotype was observed a handful of times. V is TRBV7-8 and J is TRBJ2-1; 11 nucleotides line up with TRBD2. V shed 1 base and J 9 bases; nucleotides not matched to a gene: 5. Germline V gene lookup returns CDR1 SGHVS and CDR2 FQNEAQ. This CDR3 has 15 residues. This CDR3 is CASSLGLAGGTEQFF. The CDR3 coding sequence is TGTGCCAGCAGCTTAGGTCTAGCGGGAGGCACTGAGCAGTTCTTC.

This chain joins TRBV6-1 and TRBJ1-2; 7 nucleotides line up with TRBD1. CDR3 size: 14 residues. CDR1 is MNHNS and CDR2 is SASEGT in the germline V gene. The ends lost 10 bases at V and 4 bases at J; junction bases unmatched: 12. The CDR3, as DNA: TGTGCCACGACCGGAGACAGGGTGGGCTATGGCTACACCTTC. Amino acid sequence: CATTGDRVGYGYTF.

There are many counts of this clonotype. The CDR3 DNA follows: TGCAGCGTTGGAGAGCAACAGGGGACCGGGGAGCTGTTTTTT. This codes for CSVGEQQGTGELFF. The rearrangement uses TRBV29-1 and TRBJ2-2; 7 bases line up with TRBD1. V was clipped by 4 bases and J by 5 bases; unmatched bases: 7. The CDR3 totals 14 residues. CDR1 SQVTM and CDR2 ANQGSEA come from the germline V gene.

The chain uses TRBV18 and TRBJ2-2; 8 bases fit TRBD1. Germline-derived CDR1 and CDR2 are KGHSH and LQKENI. The CDR3 sequence is 17 residues long. V shed 2 bases and J 7 bases; nucleotides not matched to a gene: 12. The CDR3 region is CASSPDSGQGHGGELFF. The DNA of the CDR3 is TGTGCCAGCTCACCAGACAGCGGACAGGGACACGGCGGGGAGCTGTTTTTT. The whole variable domain, filled in from reference TRBV18 and TRBJ2-2, reads NAGVMQNPRHLVRRRGQEARLRCSPMKGHSHVYWYRQLPEEGLKFMVYLQKENIIDESGMPKERFSAEFPKEGPSILRIQQVVRGDSAAYFCASSPDSGQGHGGELFFGEGSRLTVL.

This clonotype was observed at least ten times. V and J are TRBV10-3 and TRBJ2-7; the match to TRBD2 covers 11 bases. Germline assignment: CDR1 ENHRY and CDR2 SYGVKD. J lost 7 bases, V lost 6 bases, and 11 bases had no gene match. The CDR3 has 15 amino acids. The DNA of the CDR3 is TGTGCCATCAGGCCCGGGACTAGCGGAGGGGGTGAGCAGTACTTC. Its protein product is CAIRPGTSGGGEQYF.

The V and J genes are TRBV10-2 and TRBJ1-5; D ambiguous. This CDR3 is 12 amino acids long. The V end lost 4 bases, the J end lost 5 bases, and 6 bases lay between the germline ends. In germline, CDR1 is WSHSY, CDR2 SAAADI. CDR3 nucleotide sequence: TGCGCCAGCAGTGGTTGGGATCAGCCCCAGCATTTT. It yields the protein CASSGWDQPQHF.

The chain carries TRBV28 and TRBJ2-3; 7 nucleotides align to TRBD2. Germline V lookup: CDR1 MDHEN, CDR2 SYDVKM. The V gene end was trimmed by 2 bases and the J gene end by 6 bases; junction bases not matched to a gene: 14. The CDR3 runs 17 residues. Written as DNA, the CDR3 is TGTGCCAGCAGTTTAGCGGGAGCTTTTATAGTTTCGGATACGCAGTATTTT. Its translation is CASSLAGAFIVSDTQYF.

This clonotype was recorded at least ten times. A junction end diverges from the germline sequence, so it may reflect a read error. The chain links TRBV5-1 to TRBJ1-5; TRBD1 is a possible D gene (5 bases). Germline CDR1 and CDR2: SGHRS and YFSETQ. This CDR3 has 14 amino acids. CDR3 nucleotide sequence: TGTGCCAGCAGCTTAGGTAGGGGTGATCAGCCCCAGCATTTT. This translates into CASSLGRGDQPQHF.

The sample holds a few counts of this clonotype. The chain combines TRBV6-1 with TRBJ2-7, with 8 bases aligning to TRBD1. CDR1 and CDR2 from the germline V gene are MNHNS and SASEGT. With V trimmed by 6 bases and J by 2 bases, 6 bases remained unmatched. The CDR3 length is 14 residues. CDR3 protein: CASRPTGVAYEQYF. For the CDR3, the DNA is TGTGCCAGCAGGCCGACAGGGGTGGCCTACGAGCAGTACTTC.

The J gene is TRBJ2-3, the V gene TRBV5-1, with D tentatively TRBD2 (6 bases). CDR1 and CDR2 (germline): SGHRS, YFSETQ. Trimming pared 0 bases from V and 3 bases from J, leaving 14 bases between. The CDR3 has 16 residues. DNA of the CDR3: TGCGCCAGCAGCTTGGCCCGGGGGACGAGAACAGATACGCAGTATTTT. Amino acids: CASSLARGTRTDTQYF.

The sample holds many counts of this clonotype. The chain carries TRBV9 and TRBJ2-3, with 10 nucleotides matching TRBD2. Germline assignment: CDR1 SGDLS and CDR2 YYNGEE. The CDR3 consists of 15 residues. Losses at the gene ends were 4 bases for V and 2 bases for J; bases not matched to a gene: 4. CDR3 in DNA: TGTGCCAGCAGCTGGACTAGCGGAGACACAGATACGCAGTATTTT. Protein sequence: CASSWTSGDTDTQYF.

This clonotype was seen repeatedly, ten times or more. The CDR3 coding sequence is TGTGCCAGCAGTAGGATGAACACTGAAGCTTTCTTT. Its translation is CASSRMNTEAFF. This chain uses TRBV6-5 with TRBJ1-1; D is unresolved. Trimming pared 5 bases from V and 0 bases from J, leaving 4 bases between. The CDR3 loop spans 12 amino acids. CDR1 MNHEY and CDR2 SVGAGI come from the germline V gene.

The J gene is TRBJ2-7, the V gene TRBV7-9, with D tentatively TRBD1 (6 bases). V was pared by 5 bases and J by 5 bases, with 13 bases between. Looked up from germline, CDR1 is SEHNR and CDR2 is FQNEAQ (reference sequence). This CDR3 region has 13 residues. The CDR3 DNA follows: TGTGCCAGCAGCCTAGGGACATCCGACGAGCAGTACTTC. Translation gives CASSLGTSDEQYF.